The 31 T cell receptor beta chains in this list originate from one sample, sequenced in a study of T cells in localized non-small cell lung cancer. Profiling relied on immunoSEQ multiplex PCR, and the TCRdb table lists in-frame clones only, not all of them. This sample yields 30,000 to 40,000 clones, of which 85% to 90% are seen a single time; 3.5% to 5% belongs to the top ten. The sample consisted of peripheral blood, taken before any cancer treatment. These receptor sequences come from a man aged 35 to 69 with stage I lung adenocarcinoma.

V usage is TRBV6-6 and J usage is TRBJ2-5, with TRBD1 as a possible D gene (6 bases). V was trimmed by 5 bases and J by 2 bases, leaving 18 bases between them. Germline CDR1 reads MNHNY; CDR2 reads SVGAGI (reference sequence). The CDR3 covers 16 residues. The CDR3 protein is CASSRLQGLSQETQYF. The CDR3, as DNA: TGTGCCAGCAGTCGCTTACAGGGCCTTTCACAAGAGACCCAGTACTTC.

The genes are TRBV7-9 and TRBJ1-2; D gene unclear. The germline V gene encodes CDR1 SEHNR and CDR2 FQNEAQ (reference sequence). Trimming stripped 5 bases from V and 8 bases from J, with 18 bases between. The CDR3 runs 14 residues. The CDR3 DNA reads as TGTGCCAGCAGCACCATCACCGTCCCGCCCGGCTACACCTTC. Its protein is CASSTITVPPGYTF.

J is TRBJ2-2 and V is TRBV11-1, with D maybe TRBD2 (6 bases). Trimming removed 5 bases from V and 0 bases from J, with 13 bases in between. CDR1 SGHAT and CDR2 FQDESV come from the germline V gene (reference sequence). This CDR3 has 16 amino acids. DNA for the CDR3: TGTGCCAGCAGCCCAAGGCGGGGAACGAACACCGGGGAGCTGTTTTTT. The encoded protein is CASSPRRGTNTGELFF.

This chain connects TRBV19 to TRBJ1-5; 8 bases fit TRBD1. Germline CDR1 and CDR2: LNHDA and SQIVND (reference sequence). The length of the CDR3 is 15 residues. The V gene end was trimmed by 6 bases and the J gene end by 5 bases; junction bases not matched to a gene: 9. CDR3: CASSPWAGGDQPQHF. The CDR3 region has the DNA TGTGCCAGTAGCCCCTGGGCAGGGGGCGATCAGCCCCAGCATTTT.

J is TRBJ1-3 and V is TRBV4-2; 7 nucleotides align to TRBD1. CDR1 LGHNA and CDR2 YNFKEQ come from the germline V gene. V lost 2 bases to trimming and J lost 3 bases; unmatched junction nucleotides: 7. The CDR3 spans 16 residues. CDR3 region: CASSQNPTGDGNTIYF. DNA for the CDR3: TGTGCCAGCAGCCAAAATCCTACAGGGGATGGAAACACCATATATTTT.

The rearrangement joins TRBV6-6 to TRBJ2-7; D gene uncertain. The V gene's germline CDR1 is MNHNY and CDR2 SVGAGI (reference sequence). Trimming removed 2 bases at V and 2 bases at J, with 7 bases between. This CDR3 region has 13 residues. Written as DNA, the CDR3 is TGTGCCAGCAGTTACCAGGCACCCTACGAGCAGTACTTC. As protein: CASSYQAPYEQYF.

The chain employs TRBV5-3 and TRBJ2-7; possibly TRBD2 for D (5 bases). TRBV5-3 carries the ORF label, with uncertain function. This CDR3 is 12 amino acids long. Deletions cut 4 bases from V and 3 bases from J, with 8 bases between. In DNA form, the CDR3 reads TGTGCCAGAAGCACCGGGGACTACGAGCAGTACTTC. This gives the protein CARSTGDYEQYF.

This CDR3 is CASSEGLTYEQYF. As DNA, the CDR3 is TGTGCCAGCAGTGAAGGGTTAACCTACGAGCAGTACTTC. V and J are TRBV6-1 and TRBJ2-5; D is undetermined. The J call is in doubt because the DNA end fits TRBJ2-7 better. The CDR3 spans 13 residues. Germline V gene sequence: CDR1 MNHNS, CDR2 SASEGT.

This clone turned up a few times. The rearrangement joins TRBV4-1 to TRBJ2-7, with 10 positions matching TRBD2. V dropped 0 bases and J dropped 2; count of bases not matched to a gene: 13. This CDR3 contains 19 residues. The germline V gene has CDR1 MGHRA and CDR2 YSYEKL. CDR3 sequence reads: CASSQESPVVLAGAYEQYF. CDR3 coding DNA: TGCGCCAGCAGCCAAGAAAGTCCTGTCGTGCTAGCGGGGGCCTACGAGCAGTACTTC.

The chain uses TRBV19 and TRBJ2-6, with D uncertain. CDR3 length: 16 residues. The germline V gene has CDR1 LNHDA and CDR2 SQIVND (reference sequence). The V and J ends lost 3 bases and 6 bases respectively, with 15 bases between them. In DNA form, the CDR3 reads TGTGCCAGTAGTATGACGCCAACGTTTGTGGCCAACGTCCTGACTTTC. Its translation: CASSMTPTFVANVLTF.

The chain combines TRBV5-1 with TRBJ1-5; TRBD1 matches 7 bases. CDR3 length: 14 residues. Germline loops: CDR1 SGHRS, CDR2 YFSETQ. J gave up 5 bases and V 4 bases, and 6 bases lay outside the gene matches. The CDR3 sequence: CASSVGGSDQPQHF. Here the CDR3 DNA reads TGCGCCAGCAGCGTAGGGGGCTCGGATCAGCCCCAGCATTTT. Supplemented by reference TRBV5-1 and TRBJ1-5, the full variable domain reads KAGVTQTPRYLIKTRGQQVTLSCSPISGHRSVSWYQQTPGQGLQFLFEYFSETQRNKGNFPGRFSGRQFSNSRSEMNVSTLELGDSALYLCASSVGGSDQPQHFGDGTRLSIL.

As concerns this clone: At one of its ends the junction is not consistent with the germline gene, which may arise from a read error. The chain has TRBV5-1 and TRBJ1-1; D is unclear. The length of the CDR3 is 12 residues. The germline V gene has CDR1 SGHRS and CDR2 YFSETQ. As DNA, the CDR3 is TGCACCAGCAGCCACGGGAACACTGAAGCTTTCTTT. Translating it yields CTSSHGNTEAFF.

The chain is built from TRBV29-1 and TRBJ2-3; 9 nucleotides line up with TRBD1. V shed 3 bases and J 0 bases; nucleotides not matched to a gene: 4. Germline V gives CDR1 SQVTM, CDR2 ANQGSEA. CDR3 size: 15 residues. CDR3 nucleotide sequence: TGCAGCGTTGAGGGGGGGACAGGGAGCACAGATACGCAGTATTTT. This codes for CSVEGGTGSTDTQYF.

In DNA form, the CDR3 reads TGTGCCACCAGCAGAGATTTGTTGTTCAGGGCGAATTCACCCCTCCACTTT. Translating it yields CATSRDLLFRANSPLHF. The chain uses TRBV15 and TRBJ1-6; weak D call: TRBD1 (5 bases). V was trimmed by 0 bases and J by 7 bases, leaving 16 bases between them. Germline V lookup: CDR1 LNHNV, CDR2 YYDKDF (reference sequence). This CDR3 has 17 amino acids.

The CDR3 sequence: CASSEDFGGTQYF. The CDR3, as DNA: TGCGCCAGCAGTGAGGATTTCGGGGGGACCCAGTACTTC. The rearrangement joins TRBV10-1 to TRBJ2-5; D may be TRBD2 (6 bases). Germline V gene data show CDR1 as WNHNN and CDR2 as SYGVQD (reference sequence). The CDR3 runs 13 residues. Trimming took 2 bases from V and 7 from J, leaving 11 bases between them.

This chain uses TRBV29-1 with TRBJ2-1; TRBD2 aligns across 10 bases. CDR1 and CDR2 (germline): SQVTM, ANQGSEA. The CDR3 is 16 amino acids. The V and J ends lost 5 bases and 6 bases, in that order; junction bases with no gene match: 13. CDR3 coding DNA: TGCAGCGTTTTAGGGGCAGCGGGGGGGCCGTCCAATGAGCAGTTCTTC. Translated, it gives CSVLGAAGGPSNEQFF.

The chain links TRBV6-6 to TRBJ2-2; D is ambiguous. V lost 4 bases, J lost 5 bases, and 11 bases lay in between. The CDR3 spans 14 residues. CDR1 and CDR2 (germline): MNHNY, SVGAGI (reference sequence). Here the CDR3 reads CASSLTTGTGELFF. The DNA for the CDR3 is TGTGCCAGCAGTTTAACGACGGGTACCGGGGAGCTGTTTTTT.

V gene TRBV23-1 combines with J gene TRBJ1-4; tentative D call: TRBD1 (5 bases). TRBV23-1 qualifies as an ORF whose function is uncertain. The CDR3 sequence is 16 residues long. Trimming left V 4 bases short and J 4 bases short, with 16 bases between. CDR3 bases: TGCGCCAGCAGTCCTCTTCCCCGGGGGATTAATGAAAAACTGTTTTTT. It specifies CASSPLPRGINEKLFF.

This chain links TRBV10-3 with TRBJ1-4; D may be TRBD1 (5 bases). CDR1 ENHRY and CDR2 SYGVKD come from the germline V gene. V was cut by 3 bases and J by 4 bases, with 9 bases left in between. The CDR3 loop spans 14 amino acids. CDR3 nucleotides: TGTGCCATCAGTGAATCCCAGGGTAATGAAAAACTGTTTTTT. Amino acids: CAISESQGNEKLFF.

This sequence joins TRBV11-3 and TRBJ2-5; D not certain. The DNA end is a closer match to TRBJ2-7, so the J assignment may be wrong. Germline assignment: CDR1 SGHNT and CDR2 YENEEA. The CDR3 is 13 amino acids. The CDR3 loop is CASSPGPKGEQYF. In DNA form, the CDR3 reads TGTGCCAGCAGCCCCGGGCCGAAGGGCGAGCAGTACTTC.

V is TRBV12-5 and J is TRBJ2-5, with a tentative D call TRBD1 (5 bases). Germline V CDR1 and CDR2: LGHNT, FRNRAP. Between the trimmed V and J ends, which lost 4 bases and 2 bases, there was a span of 14 bases. The CDR3 contains 15 residues. In nucleotides, the CDR3 is TGTGCTAGTGGTTCCACCCAGGACAAACAAGAGACCCAGTACTTC. It translates to CASGSTQDKQETQYF.

The chain joins TRBV5-4 to TRBJ1-2; 8 bases align to TRBD1. The CDR3 is 13 amino acids. CDR1 SGHNT and CDR2 YYREEE come from the germline V gene (reference sequence). V gave up 4 bases and J gave up 8 bases; unmatched junction bases: 7. The CDR3 nucleotides read TGTGCCAGCAGCAAGACAGGGGCTGGCGGCTACACCTTC. The encoded protein is CASSKTGAGGYTF.

J is TRBJ1-2 and V is TRBV18; D is uncertain. CDR1 KGHSH and CDR2 LQKENI come from the germline V gene. The CDR3 consists of 12 residues. V lost 2 bases and J lost 13, with 14 bases in between. DNA of the CDR3: TGTGCCAGCTCACCAGGTAGCCAGGCCTTCACCTTC. It specifies CASSPGSQAFTF.

The J gene is TRBJ2-3, the V gene TRBV30; possibly TRBD2 for D (5 bases). Between the trimmed V and J ends, which lost 3 bases and 4 bases, there was a span of 8 bases. CDR1 GTSNPN and CDR2 SVGIG come from the germline V gene (reference sequence). The length of the CDR3 is 12 residues. The CDR3 nucleotides read TGTGCCTGGAGCCCCGGGGCAGATACGCAGTATTTT. Its protein product is CAWSPGADTQYF. Looking up the rest from reference TRBV30 and TRBJ2-3 gives the full variable domain: SQTIHQWPATLVQPVGSPLSLECTVEGTSNPNLYWYRQAAGRGLQLLFYSVGIGQISSEVPQNLSASRPQDRQFILSSKKLLLSDSGFYLCAWSPGADTQYFGPGTRLTVL.

This clone was counted once. The chain is built from TRBV30 and TRBJ2-5; D assignment may be TRBD1 or TRBD2 (5 bases each). Germline V gene lookup returns CDR1 GTSNPN and CDR2 SVGIG (reference sequence). This CDR3 has 14 amino acids. V lost 2 bases, J lost 5 bases, and 15 bases lay in between. Written as DNA, the CDR3 is TGTGCCTGGAGTCCGGACTCTGGGGGTGAGACCCAGTACTTC. Protein: CAWSPDSGGETQYF.

The chain couples TRBV4-1 to TRBJ1-1; D ambiguous. There are 13 residues in the CDR3. Trimming removed 0 bases at V and 5 bases at J, with 7 bases between. CDR1 and CDR2 from the germline V gene are MGHRA and YSYEKL. CDR3 region: CASSQDPGTEAFF. CDR3 bases: TGCGCCAGCAGCCAAGATCCGGGGACTGAAGCTTTCTTT.

The V call is TRBV10-1, the J call TRBJ2-7; TRBD1 agrees at 10 bases. The CDR3 totals 13 residues. Germline CDR1 and CDR2: WNHNN and SYGVQD (reference sequence). The V segment lost 6 bases and the J segment 6 bases; nucleotides outside the gene matches: 5. The CDR3 coding sequence is TGCGCCAGCAGCTCCCGGACAGGGGGCGAGCAGTACTTC. Translation gives CASSSRTGGEQYF.

The chain couples TRBV30 to TRBJ1-2; D remains ambiguous. Per the germline V gene, CDR1 is GTSNPN and CDR2 is SVGIG (reference sequence). Trimming removed 3 bases at V and 0 bases at J, with 23 bases between. This CDR3 is 18 amino acids long. The CDR3 here is CAWRGPSPPSIANYGYTF. The CDR3 DNA sequence: TGTGCCTGGAGAGGACCCTCGCCGCCGAGTATAGCTAACTATGGCTACACCTTC.

Of note for this clone: At one end the junction does not follow the germline gene, possibly because of a read error. J is TRBJ1-2 and V is TRBV6-5; a possible D gene is TRBD1 (6 bases). Germline CDR1 reads MNHEY; CDR2 reads SVGAGI. This CDR3 comprises 15 residues. DNA of the CDR3: TGTGCCATCAGTCCCACGGAGCGGGCAGGGGATGGCTACACCTTC. Its protein product is CAISPTERAGDGYTF.

This clone was observed a few times. One end of the junction does not line up with germline, which may come from a read error. The genes are TRBV19 and TRBJ1-6; no firm D call. CDR3 length equals 14 residues. CDR1 is LNHDA, CDR2 SQIVND, per germline (reference sequence). The CDR3 loop is CASSLERGEMPLHF. As DNA, the CDR3 is TGTGCCAGTAGTCTAGAGCGGGGTGAGATGCCCCTCCACTTT. The entire variable domain, with the rest obtained from reference TRBV19 and TRBJ1-6, is as follows: DGGITQSPKYLFRKEGQNVTLSCEQNLNHDAMYWYRQDPGQGLRLIYYSQIVNDFQKGDIAEGYSVSREKKESFPLTVTSAQKNPTAFYLCASSLERGEMPLHFGNGTRLTVT.

J is TRBJ1-5 and V is TRBV6-1; D is unclear. V was pared by 2 bases and J by 7 bases, with 6 bases between. The CDR3 is 12 residues long. Germline V lookup: CDR1 MNHNS, CDR2 SASEGT. The CDR3 coding sequence is TGTGCCAGCAGTGAATATGGACAGCCCCAGCATTTT. This sequence encodes CASSEYGQPQHF.